These 32 T cell receptor beta chains were sequenced from one sample in a study of T cells in women clearing cervical HPV infection. Method: immunoSEQ multiplex PCR; TCRdb's copy keeps in-frame clones and lacks some. The table lists approximately 25,000 clones. The sample taken for sequencing was blood buffy coat. These receptors all come from a woman between 18 and 70 years old with a cervical HPV16 infection that either progressed to CIN3+ or cleared (not recorded which).

A note on this clone: With the read ending 3 residues before the CDR3 end, the germline J gene is used to fill in that end. This chain links TRBV7-9 with TRBJ1-1, with D possibly matching TRBD1 (5 bases). Trimming took off 7 bases at V and 1 base at J, with 10 bases between the two ends. Germline CDR1 and CDR2: SEHNR and FQNEAQ (reference sequence). The CDR3 runs to 13 residues. The sequenced CDR3 bases are TGTGCCAGCATGGTGGGGGGGAACACTGAA. It translates to CASMVGGNTE. The whole CDR3 protein is CASMVGGNTEAFF.

Of note for this clone: The sequenced fragment ends 3 residues before the CDR3 boundary, so the rest is inferred from the germline J gene. The chain links TRBV7-3 to TRBJ2-1; D is unresolved. V was pared by 2 bases and J by 0 bases, with 8 bases between. The CDR3 covers 15 residues. Germline CDR1 reads SGHTA; CDR2 reads FQGTGA. The DNA read from the CDR3 is TGTGCCAGCAGCTTATTGCGGAGCTCCTACAATGAG. It translates to CASSLLRSSYNE. The whole CDR3 reads CASSLLRSSYNEQFF.

A word on this clone: The sequenced fragment ends 3 residues before the CDR3 boundary, so the rest is inferred from the germline J gene. This chain uses TRBV19 with TRBJ1-2; 8 nucleotides line up with TRBD1. In germline, CDR1 is LNHDA, CDR2 SQIVND (reference sequence). Trimming removed 4 bases from V and 5 bases from J; junction bases left unmatched: 9. This CDR3 region has 15 residues. CDR3 amino acids: CASSNRQGTGYGYTF. CDR3 DNA, as far as it was read: TGTGCCAGTAGTAATCGACAGGGGACGGGGTATGGC. Filled out from reference TRBV19 and TRBJ1-2, the complete variable domain reads DGGITQSPKYLFRKEGQNVTLSCEQNLNHDAMYWYRQDPGQGLRLIYYSQIVNDFQKGDIAEGYSVSREKKESFPLTVTSAQKNPTAFYLCASSNRQGTGYGYTFGSGTRLTVV.

As to this clone: Sequencing ends 3 residues short of the CDR3 end; the germline J gene provides the rest. The rearrangement joins TRBV7-9 to TRBJ1-5; 9 positions match TRBD1. Germline lookup yields CDR1 SEHNR and CDR2 FQNEAQ (reference sequence). Trimming took 4 bases from V and 6 from J; bases not matched to a gene: 4. The CDR3 totals 14 residues. The DNA read from the CDR3 is TGTGCCAGCAGCTGGGGACAGGGTGGTCAGCCC. Translated, it gives CASSWGQGGQP. The CDR3, in full, reads CASSWGQGGQPQHF.

A note on this clone: The read gets to within 3 residues of the CDR3 end, and the germline J gene fills in the rest. The rearrangement uses TRBV6-1 and TRBJ1-4; a weak D match, TRBD1 (5 bases). V lost 2 bases and J 8 bases, leaving 18 bases between the germline ends. The CDR3 length is 16 residues. CDR1 is MNHNS and CDR2 is SASEGT in the germline V gene. The sequenced CDR3 bases are TGTGCCAGCAGTGAAAGTGTAGGCAGGGTTTACGAAAAA. It specifies CASSESVGRVYEK. The whole CDR3 reads CASSESVGRVYEKLFF.

Points on this clone: The sequenced fragment ends 3 residues before the CDR3 boundary, so the rest is inferred from the germline J gene. The chain has TRBV2 and TRBJ1-1; weak D call: TRBD1 (5 bases). Germline V gene lookup returns CDR1 SNHLY and CDR2 FYNNEI. Trimming stripped 3 bases from V and 5 bases from J, with 13 bases between. CDR3 length: 14 residues. CDR3 sequence reads: CASSETQGITEAFF. The part of the CDR3 DNA that was read is TGTGCCAGCAGTGAGACGCAGGGAATAACTGAA.

Of note for this clone: Coverage ceases 3 residues before the CDR3 finishes, and the germline J gene fills in the end. The gene calls are TRBV30 and TRBJ2-7; no definite D call. Germline lookup yields CDR1 GTSNPN and CDR2 SVGIG (reference sequence). CDR3 length: 11 amino acids. With 2 bases removed from V and 3 bases from J, the gap between germline ends came to 5 bases. The CDR3 loop reads CAWSPNYEQYF. The sequenced part of the CDR3 DNA is TGTGCCTGGAGTCCTAACTACGAG.

Regarding this clone: The read comes to an end 3 residues before the CDR3 does, leaving the germline J gene to fill in the end. The J gene is TRBJ2-3, the V gene TRBV29-1; 12 bases are a match to TRBD2. V was clipped by 7 bases and J by 3 bases; unmatched bases: 5. The CDR3 runs to 14 residues. Germline loops: CDR1 SQVTM, CDR2 ANQGSEA. Incomplete CDR3 DNA: TGCAGCGCGAAACTAGCGGGAGGAACAGATACG. It encodes CSAKLAGGTDT. The entire CDR3 protein is CSAKLAGGTDTQYF.

Note on this clone: From the germline J gene comes the end of the CDR3, since the read stops 3 residues before it. The chain couples TRBV19 to TRBJ2-2, with D tentatively TRBD1 (6 bases). This CDR3 has 17 residues. From germline, CDR1 is LNHDA and CDR2 SQIVND (reference sequence). The V gene lost 4 bases and the J gene lost 2 bases, with 17 bases spanning the gap. The chain's CDR3 is CASSRISGTLNTGELFF. The DNA read from the CDR3 is TGTGCCAGTAGTAGAATATCAGGGACATTAAACACCGGGGAG.

With respect to this clone: The read finishes 3 residues shy of the CDR3 end, and the germline J gene is used to complete it. This rearrangement joins TRBV7-6 to TRBJ1-3; TRBD1 might be the D (5 bases). In germline, CDR1 is SGHVS, CDR2 FNYEAQ. V was cut by 5 bases and J by 1 base, with 15 bases left in between. This CDR3 is built from 16 residues. CDR3 DNA (partial): TGTGCCAGCAGCCTGGGAGGGGTTGGATCTGGAAACACC. Translating it yields CASSLGGVGSGNT. The full CDR3 protein reads CASSLGGVGSGNTIYF.

For this clone: The read ends 3 residues shy of where the CDR3 ends; the end is completed using the germline J gene. The sample contains more than one DNA sequence encoding this CDR3. The chain employs TRBV30 and TRBJ1-3; TRBD1 is a possible D gene (5 bases). Germline CDR1 reads GTSNPN; CDR2 reads SVGIG (reference sequence). Trimming cost V 1 base and J 0 bases, with 10 bases left between them. The CDR3 extends over 15 amino acids. The DNA read from the CDR3 is TGTGCCTGGAGTGGTCAGGGTTACTCTGGAAACACC. Translating gives CAWSGQGYSGNT. From start to end, the CDR3 is CAWSGQGYSGNTIYF. Full variable domain (missing parts from reference TRBV30 and TRBJ1-3): SQTIHQWPATLVQPVGSPLSLECTVEGTSNPNLYWYRQAAGRGLQLLFYSVGIGQISSEVPQNLSASRPQDRQFILSSKKLLLSDSGFYLCAWSGQGYSGNTIYFGEGSWLTVV.

The chain's CDR3 is CASSAGGGQIYEQYF. The sequenced CDR3 bases are TGCGCCAGCAGCGCTGGGGGGGGGCAGATCTACGAG. This rearrangement joins TRBV5-1 to TRBJ2-7; D perhaps matches TRBD2 (7 bases). The missing CDR3 end, 3 residues past where the read stops, is filled in from the germline J gene. V lost 4 bases to trimming and J lost 3 bases, with 17 bases between them. The length of the CDR3 is 15 residues. Germline assignment: CDR1 SGHRS and CDR2 YFSETQ.

Note on this clone: The CDR3 goes on 3 residues after the read ends, and that part is filled in from the germline J gene. The chain uses TRBV18 and TRBJ1-2; D possibly corresponds to TRBD1 (6 bases). The CDR3 covers 15 residues. CDR1 is KGHSH, CDR2 LQKENI, per germline. The CDR3 DNA, read in part, is TGTGCCAGCTCACCACTAGGGGGGGTAAACTACGAC. Amino acids: CASSPLGGVNYD. The CDR3 in full is CASSPLGGVNYDYTF.

CDR3 sequence reads: CASSFPGGYGQYF. Incomplete CDR3 DNA: TGTGCCAGTAGTTTCCCAGGGGGATATGGT. This rearrangement joins TRBV19 to TRBJ2-4; 7 bases are a match to TRBD1. The CDR3 is cut off 3 residues early in the read; its end comes from the germline J gene. The CDR3 is 13 residues long. Germline CDR1 reads LNHDA; CDR2 reads SQIVND (reference sequence).

As concerns this clone: The CDR3 is cut off 3 residues early in the read; its end comes from the germline J gene. V gene TRBV5-6 combines with J gene TRBJ2-3; D remains ambiguous. The CDR3 totals 15 residues. Germline CDR1 SGHDT, CDR2 YYEEEE. Between the trimmed V and J ends, which lost 0 bases and 6 bases, there was a span of 14 bases. CDR3 bases read: TGTGCCAGCAGCTTGGGGGCAACCGCCACGGATACG. It is translated as CASSLGATATDT. The whole CDR3 sequence reads CASSLGATATDTQYF.

A note on this clone: The junction departs from germline at one end; a sequencing error may be responsible. The read comes to an end 3 residues before the CDR3 does, leaving the germline J gene to fill in the end. Other DNA sequences from this sample encode an identical CDR3 as well. This rearrangement joins TRBV29-1 to TRBJ1-3; 9 nucleotides line up with TRBD1. The germline CDR1 and CDR2 sequences are SQVTM and ANQGSEA. The CDR3 loop spans 17 amino acids. The CDR3 region is CSVTLPPGTGNGNTIYF. The part of the CDR3 DNA that was read is TGCAGCGTCACCCTTCCCCCCGGGACAGGGAACGGAAACACG.

On this clone itself: The read stops 3 residues short of the end of the CDR3; the missing end is completed from the germline J gene. The rearrangement joins TRBV20-1 to TRBJ2-3; tentative D call: TRBD2 (5 bases). Deletions cut 0 bases from V and 4 bases from J, with 11 bases between. CDR1 and CDR2 (germline): DFQATT, SNEGSKA (reference sequence). This CDR3 spans 14 amino acids. The CDR3 here is CSARENLAADTQYF. The covered CDR3 bases are TGCAGTGCTAGAGAAAACCTAGCAGCAGATACG.

Turning to this clone: The read halts 3 residues ahead of the CDR3 end, with the missing end drawn from the germline J gene. This chain connects TRBV2 to TRBJ2-2; no definite D call. CDR3 size: 16 residues. CDR1 and CDR2 (germline): SNHLY, FYNNEI. The CDR3 DNA, read in part, is TGTGCCAGCAGTTCACACCTCAGAACAACTAATGAAAAG. Its protein is CASSSHLRTTNEK. In full, the CDR3 reads CASSSHLRTTNEKLFF.

Of note for this clone: The read stops 3 residues short of the end of the CDR3; the missing end is completed from the germline J gene. The genes are TRBV7-3 and TRBJ1-1; D is uncertain. The CDR3 runs to 13 residues. Germline CDR1 SGHTA, CDR2 FQGTGA. V was trimmed by 0 bases and J by 7 bases, leaving 9 bases between them. This CDR3 reads CASSLTRGYEAFF. Incomplete CDR3 DNA: TGTGCCAGCAGCTTAACGAGAGGGTATGAA. The variable domain in full, with the rest retrieved from reference TRBV7-3 and TRBJ1-1, is GAGVSQTPSNKVTEKGKYVELRCDPISGHTALYWYRQSLGQGPEFLIYFQGTGAADDSGLPNDRFFAVRPEGSVSTLKIQRTERGDSAVYLCASSLTRGYEAFFGQGTRLTVV.

Details on this clone: The observed sequence ends 3 residues before the CDR3 terminus, with the missing tail filled in from the germline J gene. The genes are TRBV29-1 and TRBJ2-5; TRBD2 matches at 8 bases. Germline CDR1 reads SQVTM; CDR2 reads ANQGSEA. The CDR3 runs 13 residues. V lost 3 bases, J lost 5 bases, and 5 bases stayed unmatched. Partial CDR3 DNA: TGCAGCGTTGACGGCGGGAGGAGGGAGACC. It yields the protein CSVDGGRRET. The whole CDR3 sequence reads CSVDGGRRETQYF. Full variable domain (missing parts from reference TRBV29-1 and TRBJ2-5): SAVISQKPSRDICQRGTSLTIQCQVDSQVTMMFWYRQQPGQSLTLIATANQGSEATYESGFVIDKFPISRPNLTFSTLTVSNMSPEDSSIYLCSVDGGRRETQYFGPGTRLLVL.

Worth noting for this clone: The read terminates 3 residues before the CDR3 end, so the remaining end is supplied by the germline J gene. This rearrangement joins TRBV2 to TRBJ2-2; TRBD2 matches 9 bases. The CDR3 totals 14 residues. Trimming removed 7 bases from V and 7 bases from J; junction bases left unmatched: 7. Looked up from germline, CDR1 is SNHLY and CDR2 is FYNNEI. The CDR3 region is CASILAGYNGELFF. CDR3 bases read: TGTGCCAGCATTCTAGCGGGATATAACGGGGAG.

Regarding this clone: The read is 3 residues too short to cover the CDR3 end, so that end is filled in from the germline J gene. V is TRBV20-1 and J is TRBJ1-1, with 9 bases identical to TRBD1. The length of the CDR3 is 13 residues. CDR1 and CDR2 (germline): DFQATT, SNEGSKA (reference sequence). Trimming cost V 7 bases and J 3 bases; bases outside gene matches: 6. The sequenced CDR3 bases are TGCAGTGTGAGGGACAGGGAGTACACTGAA. Its protein product is CSVRDREYTE. The full CDR3 protein is CSVRDREYTEAFF.

Turning to this clone: The CDR3 end lies 3 residues beyond the end of the read and is filled in from the germline J gene. This sequence joins TRBV30 and TRBJ1-1, with TRBD1 identical over 8 bases. V shed 3 bases, J shed 5 bases, and the junction held 8 bases outside the gene matches. The CDR3 contains 14 residues. The germline gives CDR1 GTSNPN, CDR2 SVGIG (reference sequence). CDR3 DNA (partial): TGTGCCTGGAGGATGGACAGGGATGGGACTGAA. Translating gives CAWRMDRDGTE. The entire CDR3 protein is CAWRMDRDGTEAFF. Combining the CDR3 with reference TRBV30 and TRBJ1-1 gives the whole variable domain SQTIHQWPATLVQPVGSPLSLECTVEGTSNPNLYWYRQAAGRGLQLLFYSVGIGQISSEVPQNLSASRPQDRQFILSSKKLLLSDSGFYLCAWRMDRDGTEAFFGQGTRLTVV.

With regard to this clone: The read halts 3 residues ahead of the CDR3 end, with the missing end drawn from the germline J gene. The rearrangement uses TRBV7-8 and TRBJ2-1; TRBD2 agrees at 12 bases. V lost 1 base and J lost 2; bases outside the gene matches: 0. Germline V gene sequence: CDR1 SGHVS, CDR2 FQNEAQ. The CDR3 spans 16 residues. CDR3 loop: CASSLGTSGTYNEQFF. CDR3 bases read: TGTGCCAGCAGCTTAGGGACTAGCGGGACCTACAATGAG. Full variable domain (remainder filled in from reference TRBV7-8 and TRBJ2-1): GAGVSQSPRYKVAKRGQDVALRCDPISGHVSLFWYQQALGQGPEFLTYFQNEAQLDKSGLPSDRFFAERPEGSVSTLKIQRTQQEDSAVYLCASSLGTSGTYNEQFFGPGTRLTVL.

Concerning this clone: The CDR3 end lies 3 residues beyond the end of the read and is filled in from the germline J gene. The J gene is TRBJ2-7, the V gene TRBV19, with TRBD2 identical over 9 bases. J lost 3 bases, V lost 8 bases, and 11 bases had no gene match. CDR1 LNHDA and CDR2 SQIVND come from the germline V gene (reference sequence). This CDR3 contains 15 residues. CDR3 sequence reads: CASRGGLAGIYEQYF. The covered CDR3 bases are TGTGCCAGTCGAGGAGGCCTAGCGGGAATCTACGAG. The full variable domain, its missing parts supplied by reference TRBV19 and TRBJ2-7, is DGGITQSPKYLFRKEGQNVTLSCEQNLNHDAMYWYRQDPGQGLRLIYYSQIVNDFQKGDIAEGYSVSREKKESFPLTVTSAQKNPTAFYLCASRGGLAGIYEQYFGPGTRLTVT.

Note on this clone: The read stops 3 residues short of the end of the CDR3; the missing end is completed from the germline J gene. This rearrangement joins TRBV12-3 or TRBV12-4 to TRBJ1-2; 7 bases are shared with TRBD1. CDR3 length equals 13 residues. V lost 7 bases, J lost 4 bases, and 6 bases stayed unmatched. The CDR3 protein is CASTETGTYGYTF. CDR3 DNA, as far as it was read: TGTGCCAGCACCGAGACAGGGACCTATGGC.

Note on this clone: Sequencing ends 3 residues short of the CDR3 end; the germline J gene provides the rest. This chain links TRBV20-1 with TRBJ1-2, with 7 bases matching TRBD1. This CDR3 region has 14 residues. V was clipped by 3 bases and J by 3 bases; unmatched bases: 7. In germline, CDR1 is DFQATT, CDR2 SNEGSKA (reference sequence). CDR3 amino acids: CSARVPGGDYGYTF. The sequenced part of the CDR3 DNA is TGCAGTGCTAGGGTCCCAGGGGGAGACTATGGC.

On this clone: The read falls 3 residues short of the CDR3 end, and the missing part is taken from the germline J gene. The rearrangement uses TRBV20-1 and TRBJ2-4; TRBD2 matches 8 bases. Germline V gives CDR1 DFQATT, CDR2 SNEGSKA (reference sequence). This CDR3 spans 15 amino acids. V gave up 4 bases and J gave up 0 bases; unmatched junction bases: 5. Partial CDR3 DNA: TGCAGTGCTACGGGAGGGGTCCTAGCCAAAAACATT. Its translation: CSATGGVLAKNI. The complete CDR3 sequence is CSATGGVLAKNIQYF.

Comments on this clone: The read finishes 3 residues shy of the CDR3 end, and the germline J gene is used to complete it. The V call is TRBV18, the J call TRBJ1-1; tentative D call: TRBD1 (6 bases). The length of the CDR3 is 16 residues. The germline CDR1 and CDR2 sequences are KGHSH and LQKENI. With 3 bases removed from V and 5 bases from J, the gap between germline ends came to 19 bases. CDR3 in amino acids: CASSPGTLQSGTEAFF. The covered CDR3 bases are TGTGCCAGCTCACCGGGGACACTTCAATCCGGGACTGAA. The whole variable domain, remainder taken from reference TRBV18 and TRBJ1-1, is NAGVMQNPRHLVRRRGQEARLRCSPMKGHSHVYWYRQLPEEGLKFMVYLQKENIIDESGMPKERFSAEFPKEGPSILRIQQVVRGDSAAYFCASSPGTLQSGTEAFFGQGTRLTVV.

About this clone itself: The CDR3 end lies 3 residues beyond the end of the read and is filled in from the germline J gene. The chain links TRBV19 to TRBJ1-5; TRBD1 might be the D (5 bases). There are 13 residues in the CDR3. Trimming stripped 8 bases from V and 8 bases from J, with 16 bases between. Germline V CDR1 and CDR2: LNHDA, SQIVND (reference sequence). The CDR3 sequence: CASHARGGEPQHF. Partial CDR3 DNA: TGTGCCAGTCACGCCCGCGGGGGGGAGCCC.

Regarding this clone: Read sequence stops 3 residues before the CDR3 end, and the germline J gene provides the missing end. The chain couples TRBV20-1 to TRBJ2-1; 7 bases fit TRBD2. Germline V gene data show CDR1 as DFQATT and CDR2 as SNEGSKA (reference sequence). Trimming took 0 bases from V and 5 from J; bases not matched to a gene: 4. The CDR3 contains 14 residues. Here the CDR3 reads CSAREGTTHNEQFF. CDR3 bases read: TGCAGTGCTAGAGAAGGGACTACTCACAATGAG.

As concerns this clone: The sequence runs out 3 residues before the end of the CDR3; the remainder is reconstructed from the germline J gene. The chain carries TRBV19 and TRBJ1-2; D is possibly TRBD1 (5 bases). Trimming left V 6 bases short and J 2 bases short, with 13 bases between. Germline values: CDR1 LNHDA, CDR2 SQIVND (reference sequence). This CDR3 has 14 amino acids. CDR3 DNA, as far as it was read: TGTGCCAGTAGGAGTAAGGGGTCAAACTATGGC. Protein sequence: CASRSKGSNYG. The whole CDR3 sequence is CASRSKGSNYGYTF.